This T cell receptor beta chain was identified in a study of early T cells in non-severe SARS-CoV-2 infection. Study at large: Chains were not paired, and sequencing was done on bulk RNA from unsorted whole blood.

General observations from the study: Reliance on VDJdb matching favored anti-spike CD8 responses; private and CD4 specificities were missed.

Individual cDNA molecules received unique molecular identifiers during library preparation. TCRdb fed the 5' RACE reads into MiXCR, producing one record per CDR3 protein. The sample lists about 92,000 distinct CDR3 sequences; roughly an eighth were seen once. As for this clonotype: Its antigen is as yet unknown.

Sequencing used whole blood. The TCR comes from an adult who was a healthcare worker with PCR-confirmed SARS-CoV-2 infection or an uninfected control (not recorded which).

CDR3 coding DNA: TGTGCCAGCAGCCCCTGGGTTTCCCACAGGGGTGAGCAGTTCTTC. Translation: CASSPWVSHRGEQFF. The rearrangement joins TRBV11-1 to TRBJ2-1; the match to TRBD1 covers 7 bases. This CDR3 has 15 residues. V lost 5 bases to trimming and J lost 9 bases; unmatched junction nucleotides: 13. Germline-derived CDR1 and CDR2 are SGHAT and FQDESV (reference sequence).